This T cell receptor (beta chain) was sequenced in a study of T cell responses to AZD1222 COVID-19 vaccine (TCRdb year 2021). General notes on the study: AZD1222 recipients given second doses at about 4 weeks or at about 12 weeks were pooled, since spike-specific TCR depth and breadth were not found to differ between the two schedules. A total of about 250 trial participants underwent TCR sequencing, of whom about 200 had received two doses of AZD1222 and roughly 26 had received two doses of the MenACWY control vaccine. Trial participants were enrolled by age into 18-55, 56-69 and 70-plus year subgroups, with about 150, 27 and 61 TCR-sequenced participants respectively.

The CDR3 regions of human TCRbeta chains were subjected to immunosequencing. Processing in the source paper ran as follows. TCRs in the repertoires were matched against a reference library of SARS-CoV-2-specific TCRs that had been generated with the MIRA antigen-specificity platform. Breadth was defined as the fraction of unique TCRs that were SARS-CoV-2-associated. Depth was defined as the fraction of total T cells that were SARS-CoV-2-associated. Each spike-specific TCR was assigned to its reactive spike region and to a CD4 or CD8 class using the MIRA data. Log10-transformed breadth and depth values were compared by one-way ANOVA with Sidak's multiple comparisons tests. The immuneACCESS repertoire file appears here via TCRdb, limited to in-frame rearrangements. These files lack a portion of the clones; in checked studies, under half of the deficit traces to unresolved V genes, and the cause of the others is not known. That table supplies the V and J calls and clone size; D and trimming were determined from the DNA. The sample table shows 150,000 or so clones, and more than 90% are seen once. Approximately 20% of the sample lies in the top ten.

Measured from the cysteine to the phenylalanine, the CDR3 is 16 residues long. The kept DNA is CDR3 alone, 48 bases in frame from the first base. Looking up the germline V gene yields CDR1 MNHEY and CDR2 SVGAGI. V loses 4 bases at its end and J loses 4 bases; junction bases beyond the gene matches: 12. Overall results and qualifications from the work: Conclusions about previously exposed vaccinees are limited, since just 6 or 7 AZD1222 recipients were seropositive for SARS-CoV-2 at baseline. Reportedly, close to half of the unique spike-specific TCRs recognized epitopes lying outside the regions that are mutated in the B.1.351 and B.1.1.7 variants. Spike-specific TCR breadth and depth rose significantly after two AZD1222 doses compared with day 0 and with MenACWY recipients. Because no samples from the day 14 peak response were available, repertoires could be characterized only after the peak T cell response. The 56-69-year group was small, and its depth increase did not reach significance, likely because of low power. The vaccine-associated CD4 TCRs covered the entire spike protein, and the dominant responses fell in regions 160-218 and 743-854. Most participants were white British and females outnumbered males, and the authors suggested that clonal diversity may have been underestimated.

The time point label, read with the paper, signifies: baseline before first vaccination. The vaccinee samples were drawn from two UK trials, COV001 and COV002, one of which was a single-blind randomized controlled phase 2/3 trial testing AZD1222 (ChAdOx1 nCoV-19) in healthy adults. For TCRbeta chain sequencing, PBMC samples were collected from trial participants at day 0 and at day 28 after the second dose. As regards this clone: Its antigen remains unidentified. No much larger clone is present one base from it, and per-base qualities are unavailable.

The sequence links TRBV6-5 to TRBJ1-2, with 7 bases aligning to TRBD1. This receptor was obtained from an adult in good health. The starting material was peripheral blood, obtained on day 0 of AZD1222 vaccination. The sequence in DNA is TGTGCCAGCAGTTCCCCAGGGGGGGCCGGCCCCTATGGCTACACCTTC. The translation is CASSSPGGAGPYGYTF.